This TCR beta chain derives from a study of blood T cell repertoires in COVID-19. Looking at the study overall: T cells, B-cell-depleted T cells, or PBMCs supplied cDNA or gDNA.

Study processing details: Reference gene primers were amplified, and this amplification served to estimate nucleated cell counts. Some clones are missing from TCRdb's copy, which holds only in-frame ones; the method was immunoSEQ multiplex PCR. For V, J and clone size, that table is used; D and trimming come from the DNA. The table has around 70,000 clones, 75% seen once; the top ten hold roughly 21%. This CDR3 has 14 residues. The J segment lost 4 bases and the V segment lost 5 bases, leaving 5 bases of the junction unmatched. Germline lookup yields CDR1 SNHLY and CDR2 FYNNEI. The V call is TRBV2, the J call TRBJ1-2; TRBD1 matches at 9 bases. This clonotype originated in a man between 70 and 80 years old with acute or convalescent COVID-19. Input material: peripheral blood. CDR3 DNA: TGTGCCAGCAGTAGGGACAGGGCATCCTATGGCTACACCTTC. Protein sequence: CASSRDRASYGYTF. The full variable domain, its missing parts supplied by reference TRBV2 and TRBJ1-2, is EPEVTQTPSHQVTQMGQEVILRCVPISNHLYFYWYRQILGQKVEFLVSFYNNEISEKSEIFDDQFSVERPDGSNFTLKIRSTKLEDSAMYFCASSRDRASYGYTFGSGTRLTVV.